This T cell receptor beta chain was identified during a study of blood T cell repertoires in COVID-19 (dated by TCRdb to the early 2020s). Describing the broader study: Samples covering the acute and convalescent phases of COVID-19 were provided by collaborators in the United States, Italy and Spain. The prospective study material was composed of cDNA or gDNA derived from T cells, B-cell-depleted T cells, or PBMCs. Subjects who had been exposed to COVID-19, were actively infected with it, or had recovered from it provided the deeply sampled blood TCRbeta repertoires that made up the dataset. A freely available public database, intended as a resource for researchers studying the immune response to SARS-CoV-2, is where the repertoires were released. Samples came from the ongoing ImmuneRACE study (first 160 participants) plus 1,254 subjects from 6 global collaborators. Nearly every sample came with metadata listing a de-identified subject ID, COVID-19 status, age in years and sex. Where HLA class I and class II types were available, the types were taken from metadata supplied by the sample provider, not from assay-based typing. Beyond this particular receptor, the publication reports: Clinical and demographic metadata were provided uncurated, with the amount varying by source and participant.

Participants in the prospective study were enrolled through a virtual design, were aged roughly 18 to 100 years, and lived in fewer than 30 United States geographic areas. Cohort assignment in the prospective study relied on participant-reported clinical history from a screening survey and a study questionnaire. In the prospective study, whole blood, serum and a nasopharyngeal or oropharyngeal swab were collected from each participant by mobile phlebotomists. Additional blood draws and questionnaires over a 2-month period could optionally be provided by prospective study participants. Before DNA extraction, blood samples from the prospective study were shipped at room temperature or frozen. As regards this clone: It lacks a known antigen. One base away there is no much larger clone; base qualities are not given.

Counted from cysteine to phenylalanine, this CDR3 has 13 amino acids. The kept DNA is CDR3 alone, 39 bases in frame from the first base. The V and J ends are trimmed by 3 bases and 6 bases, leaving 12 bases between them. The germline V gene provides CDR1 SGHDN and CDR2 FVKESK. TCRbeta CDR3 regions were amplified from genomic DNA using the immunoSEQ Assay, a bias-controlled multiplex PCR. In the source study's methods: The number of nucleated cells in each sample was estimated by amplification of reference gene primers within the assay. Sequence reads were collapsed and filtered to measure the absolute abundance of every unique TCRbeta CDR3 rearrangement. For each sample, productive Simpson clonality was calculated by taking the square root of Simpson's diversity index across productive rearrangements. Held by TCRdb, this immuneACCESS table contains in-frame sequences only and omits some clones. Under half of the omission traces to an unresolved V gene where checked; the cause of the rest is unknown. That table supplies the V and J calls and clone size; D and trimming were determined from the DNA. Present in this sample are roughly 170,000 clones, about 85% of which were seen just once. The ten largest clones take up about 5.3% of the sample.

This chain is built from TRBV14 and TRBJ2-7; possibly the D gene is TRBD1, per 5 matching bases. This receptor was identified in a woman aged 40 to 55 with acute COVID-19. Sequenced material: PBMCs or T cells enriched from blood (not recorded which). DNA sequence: TGTGCCAGCAGCCAGCTTAGGGGTGGCGAGCAGTACTTC. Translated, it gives CASSQLRGGEQYF.